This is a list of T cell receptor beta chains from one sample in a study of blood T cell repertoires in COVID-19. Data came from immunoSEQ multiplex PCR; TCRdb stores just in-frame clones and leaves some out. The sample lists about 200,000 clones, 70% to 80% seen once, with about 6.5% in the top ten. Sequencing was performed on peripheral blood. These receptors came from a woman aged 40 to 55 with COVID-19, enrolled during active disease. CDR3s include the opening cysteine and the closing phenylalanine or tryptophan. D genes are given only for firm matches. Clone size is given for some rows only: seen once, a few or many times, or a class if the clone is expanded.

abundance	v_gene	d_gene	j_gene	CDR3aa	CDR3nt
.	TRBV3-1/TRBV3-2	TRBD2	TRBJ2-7	CASSRLASGDEQYF	TGTGCCAGCAGCCGACTAGCGTCTGGAGACGAGCAGTACTTC
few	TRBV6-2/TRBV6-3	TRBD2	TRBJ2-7	CASSIWTSGGYEQYF	TGTGCCAGCAGCATTTGGACTAGCGGGGGCTACGAGCAGTACTTC
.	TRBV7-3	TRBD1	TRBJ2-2	CASSRKDRGGTGELFF	TGTGCCAGCAGCCGGAAAGACAGGGGTGGGACCGGGGAGCTGTTTTTT
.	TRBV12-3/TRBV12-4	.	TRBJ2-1	CASSLTDRNEQFF	TGTGCCAGCAGTTTGACCGACAGGAATGAGCAGTTCTTC
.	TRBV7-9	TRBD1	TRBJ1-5	CASSYDPRDSYYSNQPQHF	TGTGCCAGCAGTTACGACCCCCGGGACAGTTACTATAGCAATCAGCCCCAGCATTTT
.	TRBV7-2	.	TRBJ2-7	CASSPGNGRDEQYF	TGTGCCAGCAGCCCAGGGAACGGGAGAGACGAGCAGTACTTC
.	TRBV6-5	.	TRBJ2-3	CASSYSIGSSTDTQYF	TGTGCCAGCAGTTACAGTATCGGGAGTAGCACAGATACGCAGTATTTT
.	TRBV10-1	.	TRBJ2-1	CASSDPGSHYNEQFF	TGCGCCAGCAGTGACCCCGGGTCCCACTACAATGAGCAGTTCTTC
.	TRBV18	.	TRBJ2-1	CASSPEREQFF	TGTGCCAGCTCACCGGAGCGCGAGCAGTTCTTC
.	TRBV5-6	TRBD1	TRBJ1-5	CASSINRGQSSNQPQHF	TGTGCCAGCAGCATCAACAGGGGCCAATCGAGCAATCAGCCCCAGCATTTT
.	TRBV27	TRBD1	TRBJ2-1	CASSLSTRQGGQFF	TGTGCCAGCAGCCTCAGTACTAGACAGGGTGGGCAGTTCTTC
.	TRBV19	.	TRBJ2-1	CAKNRLSSINEQFF	TGTGCCAAAAACAGGCTTTCTTCCATCAATGAGCAGTTCTTC
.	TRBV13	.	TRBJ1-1	CASSSPKRGGEAFF	TGTGCCAGCAGCTCCCCCAAACGAGGTGGTGAAGCTTTCTTT
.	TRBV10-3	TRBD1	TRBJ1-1	CAIATGMTNTEAFF	TGTGCCATCGCGACAGGGATGACGAACACTGAAGCTTTCTTT
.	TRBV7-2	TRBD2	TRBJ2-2	CASSHRLAGGTNTGELFF	TGTGCCAGCAGCCACCGACTAGCGGGGGGGACGAACACCGGGGAGCTGTTTTTT
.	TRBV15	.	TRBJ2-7	CATSRDVRDEQYF	TGTGCCACCAGCAGAGATGTCAGGGACGAGCAGTACTTC
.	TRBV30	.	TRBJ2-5	CACTRGGEQETQYF	TGTGCCTGCACTAGGGGGGGCGAGCAAGAGACCCAGTACTTC
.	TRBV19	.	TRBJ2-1	CASSIELALEQFF	TGTGCCAGTAGTATAGAACTAGCCCTTGAGCAGTTCTTC
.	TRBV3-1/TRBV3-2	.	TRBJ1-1	CASSRTLNTEAFF	TGTGCCAGCAGTCGGACACTGAACACTGAAGCTTTCTTT
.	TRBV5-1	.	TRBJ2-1	CASSSGVSHNEQFF	TGCGCCAGCAGTTCAGGGGTGAGCCACAATGAGCAGTTCTTC
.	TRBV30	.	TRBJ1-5	CACGVGFNQPQHF	TGTGCCTGCGGGGTGGGATTCAATCAGCCCCAGCATTTT
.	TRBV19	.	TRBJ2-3	CASAGQGKTDTQYF	TGTGCCAGCGCCGGGCAGGGGAAGACAGATACGCAGTATTTT
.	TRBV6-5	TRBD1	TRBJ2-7	CASSYPGQGFYEQYF	TGTGCCAGCAGTTACCCGGGACAGGGGTTCTACGAGCAGTACTTC
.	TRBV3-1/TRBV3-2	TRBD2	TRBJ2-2	CASSRGLAGAGELFF	TGTGCCAGCAGCCGTGGACTAGCGGGAGCCGGGGAGCTGTTTTTT
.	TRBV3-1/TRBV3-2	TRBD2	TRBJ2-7	CASSRGGSGLAGGVQYF	TGTGCCAGCAGCCGAGGGGGGAGCGGACTAGCGGGAGGAGTGCAGTACTTC
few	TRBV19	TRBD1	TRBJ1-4	CASSMRGGQPEKLFF	TGTGCCAGTAGTATGCGGGGGGGACAGCCTGAAAAACTGTTTTTT
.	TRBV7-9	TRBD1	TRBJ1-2	CASSRSNPRGPSMHYGYTF	TGTGCCAGCAGCCGATCTAACCCCAGGGGGCCGTCAATGCACTATGGCTACACCTTC
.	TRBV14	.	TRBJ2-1	CASSQGSLVRFF	TGTGCCAGCAGCCAAGGGTCACTAGTCCGCTTCTTC
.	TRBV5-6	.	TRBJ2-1	CASSIPTSSPSNEQFF	TGTGCCAGCAGTATCCCGACTTCCTCCCCATCCAATGAGCAGTTCTTC
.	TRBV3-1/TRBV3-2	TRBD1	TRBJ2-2	CASSLSDRVNTGELFF	TGTGCCAGCAGCCTGAGCGACAGGGTGAACACCGGGGAGCTGTTTTTT
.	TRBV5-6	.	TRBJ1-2	CASSPITGQVGYTF	TGTGCCAGCAGCCCAATAACAGGGCAAGTCGGCTACACCTTC
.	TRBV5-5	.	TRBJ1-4	CASSSPTGKNEKLFF	TGTGCCAGCAGTAGTCCGACAGGCAAGAATGAAAAACTGTTTTTT
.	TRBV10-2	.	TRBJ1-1	CASSDGGGTVNTEAFF	TGCGCCAGCAGTGACGGGGGGGGCACGGTGAACACTGAAGCTTTCTTT
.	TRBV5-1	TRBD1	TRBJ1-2	CASSLDFGTGMMYGYTF	TGCGCCAGCAGCTTAGATTTCGGGACAGGGATGATGTATGGCTACACCTTC
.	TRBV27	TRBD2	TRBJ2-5	CASSLGLAGVETQYF	TGTGCCAGCAGTTTGGGACTAGCGGGAGTGGAGACCCAGTACTTC
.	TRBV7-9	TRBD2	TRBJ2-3	CASSKMLAEGTDTQYF	TGTGCCAGCAGCAAAATGCTAGCGGAGGGCACAGATACGCAGTATTTT
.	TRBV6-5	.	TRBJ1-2	CASSYWGRGYTF	TGTGCCAGCAGTTACTGGGGCAGGGGCTACACCTTC
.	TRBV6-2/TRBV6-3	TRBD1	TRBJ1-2	CASSSDRGLVQGYTF	TGTGCCAGCAGTTCTGACAGGGGGCTGGTGCAGGGCTACACCTTC
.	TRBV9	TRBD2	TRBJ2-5	CASSVGLAEETQYF	TGTGCCAGCAGCGTAGGCCTAGCGGAAGAGACCCAGTACTTC
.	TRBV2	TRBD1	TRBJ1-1	CASSERGQGRSEAFF	TGTGCCAGCAGTGAGAGGGGACAGGGGCGGTCTGAAGCTTTCTTT
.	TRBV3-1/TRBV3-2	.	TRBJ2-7	CASSQASYEQYF	TGTGCCAGCAGCCAAGCTAGCTACGAGCAGTACTTC
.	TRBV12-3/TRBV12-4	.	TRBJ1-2	CASSFERVGYTF	TGTGCCAGCAGTTTCGAACGGGTAGGCTACACCTTC
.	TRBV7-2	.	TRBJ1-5	CASSLSGAGFQPQHF	TGTGCCAGCAGCTTATCGGGTGCAGGGTTTCAGCCCCAGCATTTT
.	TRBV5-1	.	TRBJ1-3	CASSYPREAGNTIYF	TGCGCCAGCAGCTACCCACGGGAAGCTGGAAACACCATATATTTT
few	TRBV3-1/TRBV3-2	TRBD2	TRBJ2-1	CASSRTSFRYNEQFF	TGTGCCAGCAGCCGGACTAGCTTCAGGTACAATGAGCAGTTCTTC
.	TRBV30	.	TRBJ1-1	CAWTGQLNTEAFF	TGTGCCTGGACAGGCCAGTTGAACACTGAAGCTTTCTTT
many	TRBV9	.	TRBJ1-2	CASSVAGESNYGYTF	TGTGCCAGCAGCGTAGCGGGAGAATCTAACTATGGCTACACCTTC